The next 9 T cell receptor beta chains were all read from a single sample in a study of early T cells in non-severe SARS-CoV-2 infection. TCRdb recomputed calls from the 5' RACE reads with MiXCR, one row per CDR3 protein. The sample carries tens of thousands of distinct CDR3 sequences, about 15% recorded once. Sequenced here: whole blood, sampled at baseline. The receptors here all came from an adult who was a healthcare worker with PCR-confirmed SARS-CoV-2 infection or an uninfected control (not recorded which).

This clonotype was recorded many times. This chain links TRBV4-1 with TRBJ2-3; D is uncertain. The CDR3 totals 13 residues. Germline V lookup: CDR1 MGHRA, CDR2 YSYEKL. V lost 1 base to trimming and J lost 3 bases, with 5 bases between them. The CDR3 reads CASSQVKTDTQYF. Written as DNA, the CDR3 is TGCGCCAGCAGCCAAGTCAAGACAGATACGCAGTATTTT.

This clonotype was counted between two and nine times. This chain uses TRBV7-2 with TRBJ1-2, with 7 bases lining up with TRBD1. CDR1 is SGHTA, CDR2 FQGNSA, per germline. After removal of 4 bases from V and 7 bases from J, the junction contained 12 bases not matched to a gene. The CDR3 has 15 amino acids. CDR3 in amino acids: CASSSENRGFSGYTF. CDR3 coding DNA: TGTGCCAGCAGCTCCGAGAACAGGGGATTCTCTGGCTACACCTTC.

This clonotype was seen at least ten times. The genes are TRBV6-6 and TRBJ2-3, with D possibly being TRBD1 (5 bases). CDR1 is MNHNY and CDR2 is SVGAGI in the germline V gene (reference sequence). Trimming stripped 0 bases from V and 1 base from J, with 11 bases between. This CDR3 has 16 amino acids. CDR3 nucleotide sequence: TGTGCCAGCAGTTACTCGTTTGCCAGGGGCACAGATACGCAGTATTTT. This codes for CASSYSFARGTDTQYF.

This clonotype was picked up a small number of times. The rearrangement links TRBV12-3 or TRBV12-4 to TRBJ2-3; the match to TRBD2 covers 7 bases. Losses at the gene ends were 3 bases for V and 5 bases for J; bases not matched to a gene: 5. The CDR3 is 14 amino acids. The CDR3 DNA reads as TGTGCCAGCAGTTTGTTGACTAGCCAAGATACGCAGTATTTT. This encodes CASSLLTSQDTQYF.

This clonotype was seen a few times. The chain is built from TRBV4-1 and TRBJ2-5, with no clear D. This CDR3 has 15 amino acids. Germline V gives CDR1 MGHRA, CDR2 YSYEKL. V lost 2 bases and J lost 2, with 12 bases in between. The CDR3 region has the DNA TGCGCCAGCAGCCAAACGGGTATGCCTCAAGAGACCCAGTACTTC. This gives the protein CASSQTGMPQETQYF.

This clonotype showed up just a few times. The chain recombines TRBV10-2 with TRBJ1-1; tentative D call: TRBD1 (5 bases). The CDR3 covers 15 residues. CDR1 WSHSY and CDR2 SAAADI come from the germline V gene. V shed 0 bases and J shed 4 bases, with 12 bases lying between them. Here the CDR3 DNA reads TGCGCCAGCAGTGAGTCGATGGGGGGAGGCACTGAAGCTTTCTTT. Encoded protein: CASSESMGGGTEAFF.

J is TRBJ2-5 and V is TRBV3-1; D perhaps matches TRBD1 (5 bases). This CDR3 is 13 amino acids long. Germline lookup yields CDR1 LGHDT and CDR2 YNNKEL (reference sequence). V was clipped by 5 bases and J by 4 bases, with 11 bases between them. CDR3 in amino acids: CASSTPGLETQYF. CDR3 DNA sequence: TGTGCCAGCAGCACCCCAGGGTTAGAGACCCAGTACTTC.

This clonotype occurred many times. The genes are TRBV7-9 and TRBJ2-2, with 10 positions matching TRBD2. V dropped 0 bases and J dropped 2; count of bases not matched to a gene: 3. Germline-derived CDR1 and CDR2 are SEHNR and FQNEAQ (reference sequence). This CDR3 has 17 residues. The CDR3 nucleotides are TGTGCCAGCAGCTTAGCACTAGCGGGGATTAACACCGGGGAGCTGTTTTTT. It yields the protein CASSLALAGINTGELFF.

This clonotype was counted ten times or more. The V call is TRBV5-5, the J call TRBJ2-3; TRBD2 matches 7 bases. The CDR3 spans 15 residues. Looked up from germline, CDR1 is SGHKS and CDR2 is YYEKEE (reference sequence). V was clipped by 4 bases and J by 3 bases; unmatched bases: 8. CDR3 sequence: CASSTTGLGTDTQYF. CDR3 in DNA: TGTGCCAGCAGCACCACTGGACTAGGGACAGATACGCAGTATTTT.